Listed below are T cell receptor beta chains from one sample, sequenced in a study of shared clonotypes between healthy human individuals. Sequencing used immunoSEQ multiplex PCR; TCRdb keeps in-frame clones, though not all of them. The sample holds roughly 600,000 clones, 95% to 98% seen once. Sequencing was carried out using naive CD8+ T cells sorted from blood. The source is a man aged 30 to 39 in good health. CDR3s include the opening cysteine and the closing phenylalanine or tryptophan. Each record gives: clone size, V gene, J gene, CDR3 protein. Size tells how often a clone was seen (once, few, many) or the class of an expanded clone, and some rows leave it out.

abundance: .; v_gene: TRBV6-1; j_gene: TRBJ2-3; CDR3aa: CASVGLGPTDTQYF
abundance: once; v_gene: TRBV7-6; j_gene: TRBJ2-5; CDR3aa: CASSPSLGETQYF
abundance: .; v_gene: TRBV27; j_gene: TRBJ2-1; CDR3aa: CASSPRDSTIGFNEQFF
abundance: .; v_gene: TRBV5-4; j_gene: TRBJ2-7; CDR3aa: CASSRAESYEQYF
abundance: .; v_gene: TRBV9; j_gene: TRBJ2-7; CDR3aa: CASSVGQGGNEQYF
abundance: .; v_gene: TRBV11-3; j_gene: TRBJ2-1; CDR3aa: CASSSYDRVNEQFF
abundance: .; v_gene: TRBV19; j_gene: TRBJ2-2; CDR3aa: CASRQGQGNGELFF
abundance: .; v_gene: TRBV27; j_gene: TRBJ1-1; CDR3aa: CASSSTNWGTEAFF
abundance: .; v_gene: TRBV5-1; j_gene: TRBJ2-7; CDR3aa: CASSTGVSYEQYF
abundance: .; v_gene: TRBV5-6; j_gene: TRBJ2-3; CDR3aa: CASSSSSDTQYF
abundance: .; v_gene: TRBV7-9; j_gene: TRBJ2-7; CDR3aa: CASSLRTEESYEQYF
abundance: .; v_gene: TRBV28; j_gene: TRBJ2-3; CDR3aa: CASSLGSSAEDTQYF
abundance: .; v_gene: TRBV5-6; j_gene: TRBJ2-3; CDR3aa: CASSLTSGSADTQYF
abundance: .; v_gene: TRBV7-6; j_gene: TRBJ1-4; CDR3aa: CASSEHPGEKLFF
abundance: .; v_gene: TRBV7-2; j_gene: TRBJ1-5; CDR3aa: CASSLFKGNSNQPQHF
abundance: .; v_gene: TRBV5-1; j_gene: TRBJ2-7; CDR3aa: CASSLTAGSYEQYF
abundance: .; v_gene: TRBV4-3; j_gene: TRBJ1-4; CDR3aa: CASSQEARNEKLFF
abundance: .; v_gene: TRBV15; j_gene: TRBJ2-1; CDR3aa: CATSRDRETSSYNEQFF
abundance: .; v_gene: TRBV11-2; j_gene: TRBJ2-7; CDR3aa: CASSEVWGSYEQYF
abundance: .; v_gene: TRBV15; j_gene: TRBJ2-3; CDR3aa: CATSRVLAGGPVLSTDTQYF
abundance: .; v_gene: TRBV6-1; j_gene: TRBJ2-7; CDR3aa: CASSDRTGPTYEQYF
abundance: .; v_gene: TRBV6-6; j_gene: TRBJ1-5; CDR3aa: CASNAPGQGNQPQHF
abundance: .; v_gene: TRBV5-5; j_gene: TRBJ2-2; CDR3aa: CASSKEGTSGRLTGELFF
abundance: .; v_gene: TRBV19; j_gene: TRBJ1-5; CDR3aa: CASSKLPHSNQPQHF
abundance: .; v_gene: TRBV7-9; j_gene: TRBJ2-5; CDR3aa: CASSFSETQYF
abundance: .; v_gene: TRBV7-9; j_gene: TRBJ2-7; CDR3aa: CASSSPRDPHYEQYF
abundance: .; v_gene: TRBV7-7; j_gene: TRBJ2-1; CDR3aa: CASSFITARGGSLVEQFF
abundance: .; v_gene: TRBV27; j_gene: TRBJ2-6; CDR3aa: CASSDIDSGANVLTF
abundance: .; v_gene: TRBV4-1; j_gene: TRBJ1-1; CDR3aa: CASRPGGSDTEAFF
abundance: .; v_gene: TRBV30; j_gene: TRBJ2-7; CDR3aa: CAWSESYEQYF
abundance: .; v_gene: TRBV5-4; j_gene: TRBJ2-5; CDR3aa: CASSLGTTKGETQYF